A selection of T cell receptor beta chains follows, all from one sample in a study of regulatory T cells in long-lasting Graves disease. From the multiplex PCR reads, TCRdb called clonotypes with MiXCR, one entry per CDR3 protein. The sample gives around 500,000 distinct CDR3 sequences, 16% of which show up once; around a quarter is in the top ten. The same data also contributed to another study, on T cells in Graves' hyperthyroidism and ophthalmopathy.

Sample: peripheral blood mononuclear cells (PBMCs), taken at new diagnosis, from a patient treated with antithyroid drugs. All receptors come from a woman aged 35-60 years with Graves disease. CDR3s include the opening cysteine and the closing phenylalanine or tryptophan. The order of the fields is J gene, V gene, D gene, clone size, CDR3 protein, CDR3 DNA. D genes are given only for firm matches. Clone size, where shown, is once, few, many, or a class for clones that have expanded.

TRBJ1-4,TRBV24-1,TRBD1,NA,CATSDPPGQGGSEKLFF,TGTGCCACCAGTGACCCGCCGGGACAGGGGGGGAGTGAAAAACTGTTTTTT
TRBJ1-6,TRBV7-9,NA,few,CASSSFGRAPLHF,TGTGCCAGCAGCTCCTTCGGGAGGGCACCCCTCCACTTT
TRBJ2-1,TRBV2,NA,NA,CASDTLGEQFF,TGTGCCAGCGATACCTTGGGTGAGCAGTTCTTC
TRBJ2-7,TRBV19,TRBD1,NA,CASSIWRGGTGDYEQYF,TGTGCCAGTAGTATCTGGCGGGGTGGGACAGGAGACTACGAGCAGTACTTC
TRBJ2-1,TRBV20-1,TRBD2,many,CSARAPGGVTYNEQFF,TGCAGTGCTAGAGCACCGGGGGGGGTCACCTACAATGAGCAGTTCTTC
TRBJ2-2,TRBV30,NA,NA,CAQNSGVRTGELFF,TGTGCCCAGAATTCGGGGGTACGCACCGGGGAGCTGTTTTTT
TRBJ2-7,TRBV27,TRBD2,many,CASSLAGLYEQYF,TGTGCCAGCAGCTTAGCGGGGCTGTACGAGCAGTACTTC
TRBJ2-7,TRBV12-3/TRBV12-4,NA,many,CASSLDGGYEQYF,TGTGCCAGCAGCTTAGACGGGGGTTACGAGCAGTACTTC
TRBJ1-1,TRBV7-9,NA,few,CASTPGFSPEAFF,TGTGCCAGCACCCCCGGTTTCTCCCCTGAAGCTTTCTTT
TRBJ2-7,TRBV4-2,TRBD2,few,CASSQVGATSGGGYEQYF,TGTGCCAGCAGCCAAGTTGGGGCAACTAGCGGGGGAGGATACGAGCAGTACTTC
TRBJ2-1,TRBV11-2,NA,many,CASSTPDSAVNEQFF,TGTGCCAGCAGCACCCCTGACTCAGCCGTCAATGAGCAGTTCTTC
TRBJ1-1,TRBV5-6,NA,NA,CASSLNTGAFF,TGTGCCAGCAGCTTGAACACTGGAGCTTTCTTT
TRBJ1-4,TRBV3-1,NA,many,CASSPSREKLFF,TGTGCCAGCAGCCCGTCAAGGGAAAAACTGTTTTTT
TRBJ1-5,TRBV2,NA,NA,CASSDWIYSNQPQHF,TGTGCCAGCAGTGACTGGATCTATAGCAATCAGCCCCAGCATTTT
TRBJ2-7,TRBV7-9,TRBD1,many,CASSTGQGSHEQYF,TGTGCCAGCAGCACGGGACAGGGCTCCCACGAGCAGTACTTC
TRBJ2-4,TRBV30,NA,NA,CAWSGVMRGADIQYF,TGTGCCTGGAGTGGGGTGATGAGGGGGGCGGACATTCAGTACTTC
TRBJ2-1,TRBV5-1,TRBD1,many,CASSLGDRTYNEQFF,TGCGCCAGCAGCTTGGGGGACAGGACGTACAATGAGCAGTTCTTC
TRBJ2-7,TRBV30,TRBD1,many,CAWSVTGTTYEQYF,TGTGCCTGGAGTGTGACAGGGACCACTTACGAGCAGTACTTC
TRBJ2-1,TRBV12-3/TRBV12-4,NA,many,CASSIGVEQFF,TGTGCCAGCTCTATCGGGGTGGAGCAGTTCTTC
TRBJ2-7,TRBV6-1,NA,many,CASSPAGYEQYF,TGTGCCAGCAGTCCCGCGGGGTACGAGCAGTACTTC
TRBJ2-5,TRBV11-3,NA,many,CASSLTGRLQETQYF,TGTGCCAGCAGCTTAACAGGCAGGCTGCAAGAGACCCAGTACTTC
TRBJ2-3,TRBV7-2,NA,many,CASSLWGTQRTDTQYF,TGTGCCAGCAGCTTATGGGGGACTCAACGCACAGATACGCAGTATTTT
TRBJ2-7,TRBV6-9,TRBD1,NA,CANSYPSAGQGTSAYEQYF,TGTGCCAACAGTTACCCCTCAGCAGGACAGGGGACTTCAGCCTACGAGCAGTACTTC
TRBJ2-7,TRBV12-3/TRBV12-4,NA,many,CASSLRRGAVGEQYF,TGTGCCAGCAGTTTGCGGCGAGGGGCGGTGGGGGAGCAGTACTTC
TRBJ2-3,TRBV20-1,NA,many,CSATGGESDTQYF,TGCAGTGCTACTGGGGGCGAAAGTGATACGCAGTATTTT
TRBJ2-1,TRBV18,NA,many,CASSPTESEQFF,TGTGCCAGCTCACCCACCGAGAGTGAGCAGTTCTTC
TRBJ1-1,TRBV11-1,NA,many,CASSLEPLGQKNTEAFF,TGTGCCAGCAGCTTAGAACCCCTCGGACAGAAGAACACTGAAGCTTTCTTT
TRBJ1-3,TRBV12-3/TRBV12-4,NA,few,CASRRAGGNTIYF,TGTGCCAGCAGGCGAGCGGGGGGAAACACCATATATTTT